A single sample is the source of the 25 T cell receptor beta chains below, sequenced in a study of blood T cell repertoires in COVID-19. Data came from immunoSEQ multiplex PCR; TCRdb stores just in-frame clones and leaves some out. The table includes roughly 250,000 clones, nearly 90% detected once. Sequencing was performed on peripheral blood. These receptors were collected from a woman aged 25 to 39 with acute or convalescent COVID-19.

The chain uses TRBV25-1 and TRBJ2-1; 11 bases agree with TRBD1. Germline V gene lookup returns CDR1 MGHDK and CDR2 SYGVNS. This CDR3 contains 13 residues. V gave up 7 bases and J gave up 7 bases; unmatched junction bases: 3. The CDR3: CASTDRGRNEQFF. The CDR3 region has the DNA TGTGCCAGCACGGACAGGGGGCGGAATGAGCAGTTCTTC.

The chain is built from TRBV30 and TRBJ1-1; a weak D match, TRBD1 (5 bases). The CDR3 is 12 residues long. CDR1 and CDR2 from the germline V gene are GTSNPN and SVGIG (reference sequence). Between the trimmed V and J ends, which lost 4 bases and 4 bases, there was a span of 10 bases. CDR3 in DNA: TGTGCCTGGAACCAGGGATCCACTGAAGCTTTCTTT. It translates to CAWNQGSTEAFF.

This clone was recorded only once. This sequence joins TRBV9 and TRBJ2-5, with TRBD2 matching 8 bases. With 0 bases clipped from V and 3 bases from J, the junction kept 7 bases outside the gene matches. Germline CDR1 SGDLS, CDR2 YYNGEE. The CDR3 covers 16 residues. CDR3 bases: TGTGCCAGCAGCGTAGGTGGTAGCGGGATCAAAGAGACCCAGTACTTC. Amino acid sequence: CASSVGGSGIKETQYF.

CDR3 sequence: CASRSLAGAYNEQFF. The CDR3 bases are TGTGCCAGTAGGAGCCTAGCGGGAGCCTACAATGAGCAGTTCTTC. This chain uses TRBV19 with TRBJ2-1; TRBD2 aligns across 10 bases. CDR3 size: 15 residues. V was clipped by 6 bases and J by 2 bases; unmatched bases: 4. Germline values: CDR1 LNHDA, CDR2 SQIVND (reference sequence).

The chain uses TRBV6-5 and TRBJ1-2, with 7 bases matching TRBD1. V shed 2 bases, J shed 2 bases, and the junction held 5 bases outside the gene matches. This CDR3 has 15 residues. Germline V gene lookup returns CDR1 MNHEY and CDR2 SVGAGI. The CDR3 is CASSYPKGANYGYTF. CDR3 bases: TGTGCCAGCAGTTACCCCAAGGGGGCGAACTATGGCTACACCTTC.

The rearrangement uses TRBV6-5 and TRBJ1-1; TRBD1 is a possible D gene (5 bases). Germline V gene data show CDR1 as MNHEY and CDR2 as SVGAGI. The CDR3 totals 12 residues. Trimming took off 2 bases at V and 12 bases at J, with 13 bases between the two ends. CDR3 nucleotide sequence: TGTGCCAGCAGTTACCCAGGGTTTGGCTCTTTCTTT. Protein product: CASSYPGFGSFF.

The CDR3: CASGFRLAGDTDTQYF. The CDR3 nucleotides read TGTGCTAGTGGTTTCCGACTAGCGGGGGACACAGATACGCAGTATTTT. The V gene is TRBV12-5, the J gene TRBJ2-3, with 12 bases aligning to TRBD2. The CDR3 extends over 16 amino acids. Looked up from germline, CDR1 is LGHNT and CDR2 is FRNRAP. The V gene end was trimmed by 3 bases and the J gene end by 2 bases; junction bases not matched to a gene: 3.

In its sample, this clone was seen once. The V gene is TRBV9, the J gene TRBJ1-6; 9 bases match TRBD1. V dropped 4 bases and J dropped 9; count of bases not matched to a gene: 8. CDR1 and CDR2 (germline): SGDLS, YYNGEE. The CDR3 length is 15 residues. CDR3 region: CASSFTGTGISPLHF. The CDR3 coding sequence is TGTGCCAGCAGCTTCACCGGGACAGGGATTTCACCCCTCCACTTT.

This clone was seen only once. The chain couples TRBV7-6 to TRBJ1-4, with 8 bases lining up with TRBD1. The V gene end was trimmed by 2 bases and the J gene end by 5 bases; junction bases not matched to a gene: 7. The CDR3 is 16 amino acids. Germline assignment: CDR1 SGHVS and CDR2 FNYEAQ. The CDR3 region is CASSLTRDRQNEKLFF. CDR3 nucleotides: TGTGCCAGCAGCTTAACGAGGGACAGGCAAAATGAAAAACTGTTTTTT.

The chain recombines TRBV24-1 with TRBJ2-5; possible D gene TRBD2, 6 bases. Trimming stripped 0 bases from V and 7 bases from J, with 8 bases between. The CDR3 has 13 amino acids. CDR1 and CDR2 (germline): KGHDR, SFDVKD. CDR3 in DNA: TGTGCCACCAGTGATTTGCTGGGAGGGACCCAGTACTTC. Translated, it gives CATSDLLGGTQYF.

The chain joins TRBV2 to TRBJ1-4; possibly TRBD1 for D (6 bases). Germline assignment: CDR1 SNHLY and CDR2 FYNNEI. The ends were cut back, 3 bases at V and 5 bases at J, with 13 bases in the middle. The CDR3 has 15 amino acids. Here the CDR3 reads CASSDGGHENEKLFF. CDR3 sequence (DNA): TGTGCCAGCAGTGATGGGGGCCACGAAAATGAAAAACTGTTTTTT.

CDR3: CAWSVPGVNEQFF. The CDR3 coding sequence is TGTGCCTGGAGTGTACCAGGGGTCAATGAGCAGTTCTTC. The V and J genes are TRBV30 and TRBJ2-1; possibly TRBD1 for D (6 bases). V lost 0 bases and J 6 bases, leaving 9 bases between the germline ends. Germline V gives CDR1 GTSNPN, CDR2 SVGIG (reference sequence). The CDR3 totals 13 residues.

This rearrangement joins TRBV5-1 to TRBJ1-4; D possibly corresponds to TRBD1 (5 bases). There are 14 residues in the CDR3. Germline values: CDR1 SGHRS, CDR2 YFSETQ. V gave up 3 bases and J gave up 8 bases, with 14 bases separating them. CDR3 loop: CASSSRGEREKLFF. For the CDR3, the DNA is TGCGCCAGCAGCTCCCGGGGGGAGAGGGAAAAACTGTTTTTT.

Only a few counts were recorded for this clone. The chain carries TRBV4-1 and TRBJ2-1; TRBD2 is a possible D gene (5 bases). Germline CDR1 and CDR2: MGHRA and YSYEKL. This CDR3 contains 12 residues. V lost 8 bases, J lost 5 bases, and 10 bases lay in between. The CDR3 loop reads CASHSSNNEQFF. CDR3 nucleotides: TGCGCCAGCCACTCTAGCAACAATGAGCAGTTCTTC.

DNA for the CDR3: TGTGCCAGCAGCTCACAGGGAGGGGGAAACACCATATATTTT. Translating it yields CASSSQGGGNTIYF. V usage is TRBV21-1 and J usage is TRBJ1-3. TRBV21-1 constitutes a pseudogene. CDR3 length equals 14 residues.

V usage is TRBV25-1 and J usage is TRBJ1-2; D gene unclear. CDR1 and CDR2 from the germline V gene are MGHDK and SYGVNS. This CDR3 contains 13 residues. V lost 1 base, J lost 4 bases, and 7 bases lay in between. CDR3 nucleotide sequence: TGTGCCAGCAGTGAATTTCGGGTCTATGGCTACACCTTC. Its translation: CASSEFRVYGYTF.

The chain combines TRBV30 with TRBJ2-1, with 12 positions matching TRBD2. Losses at the gene ends were 4 bases for V and 7 bases for J; bases not matched to a gene: 11. Germline CDR1 and CDR2: GTSNPN and SVGIG (reference sequence). The length of the CDR3 is 16 residues. The CDR3 reads CAWKRRALAGGNEQFF. The DNA for the CDR3 is TGTGCCTGGAAAAGGAGAGCGCTAGCGGGAGGGAATGAGCAGTTCTTC.

The rearrangement joins TRBV27 to TRBJ1-5; D is unresolved. The CDR3 runs 13 residues. Germline assignment: CDR1 MNHEY and CDR2 SMNVEV (reference sequence). V dropped 3 bases and J dropped 6 bases, with 9 bases sitting between them. CDR3: CASSLRQTQPQHF. In DNA, the CDR3 is TGTGCCAGCAGTTTGAGGCAGACTCAGCCCCAGCATTTT.

V gene TRBV5-1 combines with J gene TRBJ2-2; TRBD1 matches 7 bases. CDR1 and CDR2 (germline): SGHRS, YFSETQ. This CDR3 contains 14 residues. V dropped 3 bases and J dropped 4; count of bases not matched to a gene: 3. The chain's CDR3 is CASSSTGFTGELFF. The CDR3 region has the DNA TGCGCCAGCAGCTCGACAGGGTTCACCGGGGAGCTGTTTTTT.

J is TRBJ2-7 and V is TRBV9; TRBD2 matches at 10 bases. This CDR3 contains 18 residues. V gave up 0 bases and J gave up 5 bases; unmatched junction bases: 14. Per germline, CDR1 SGDLS and CDR2 YYNGEE. CDR3 bases: TGTGCCAGCAGCGTAGACGGACAAGGCCTAGCGGGAGTCGACGAGCAGTACTTC. Protein product: CASSVDGQGLAGVDEQYF.

This sequence joins TRBV12-5 and TRBJ2-7, with 11 bases fitting TRBD1. CDR1 LGHNT and CDR2 FRNRAP come from the germline V gene. The J segment lost 3 bases and the V segment lost 2 bases, leaving 6 bases of the junction unmatched. This CDR3 has 16 residues. The CDR3 protein is CASGLPGTGGYYEQYF. CDR3 bases: TGTGCTAGTGGTTTGCCCGGGACAGGGGGTTACTACGAGCAGTACTTC.

CDR3 region: CASSQVIRTGGEETQYF. The CDR3 DNA is TGTGCCAGCAGCCAAGTTATCCGGACAGGAGGTGAAGAGACCCAGTACTTC. V gene TRBV3-1 (or the pseudogene TRBV3-2) combines with J gene TRBJ2-5, with 7 bases identical to TRBD1. The CDR3 consists of 17 residues. CDR1 LGHDT and CDR2 YNNKEL come from the germline V gene (reference sequence). Trimming removed 1 base from V and 3 bases from J; junction bases left unmatched: 11.

The rearrangement links TRBV7-2 to TRBJ2-7, with D tentatively TRBD1 (6 bases). Trimming pared 0 bases from V and 0 bases from J, leaving 6 bases between. This CDR3 has 14 amino acids. From germline, CDR1 is SGHTA and CDR2 FQGNSA. The CDR3 protein is CASSLAGHSYEQYF. The CDR3 region has the DNA TGTGCCAGCAGCTTAGCGGGACACTCCTACGAGCAGTACTTC.

This rearrangement joins TRBV15 to TRBJ2-2; tentatively, D is TRBD1 (6 bases). Germline-derived CDR1 and CDR2 are LNHNV and YYDKDF (reference sequence). The CDR3 spans 16 residues. V shed 1 base and J shed 7 bases, with 16 bases lying between them. Here the CDR3 reads CATSRGGRGANGELFF. The CDR3 DNA sequence: TGTGCCACCAGCAGAGGGGGGCGAGGGGCTAACGGGGAGCTGTTTTTT.

The chain has TRBV9 and TRBJ2-7, with TRBD2 identical over 10 bases. CDR1 and CDR2 (germline): SGDLS, YYNGEE. J lost 2 bases, V lost 3 bases, and 2 bases had no gene match. The CDR3 contains 14 residues. The CDR3 loop is CASSGSGRAYEQYF. The DNA of the CDR3 is TGTGCCAGCAGCGGCAGCGGGAGGGCCTACGAGCAGTACTTC.